The entry below describes one T cell receptor beta chain. Its antigen is still unknown. Base-call qualities are not available, and no considerably larger clone is one nucleotide away. The data stem from a study of cytotoxic CD8 clonotypes in ibrutinib-treated CLL (TCRdb year 2021). Some background on the complete study: The cohort had ten to twelve relapsed/refractory and around 14 treatment-naive patients; around 17 were IGHV unmutated. Responses were partial in around 25 patients and complete in 2; after median about 63 months follow-up, roughly 14 stayed in remission and some twelve progressed. Response samples were taken after a median of 12 months on treatment, ranging from about 6 to 40 months. An average of roughly 270,000 productive templates and 94,082 productive rearrangements was obtained per sample. Of the approximately 94 people in the trial, 26 had longitudinal samples available. Cryopreserved peripheral blood mononuclear cells were obtained prior to treatment, at the time of response, and at either disease progression or sustained remission. Every sample from remission and from progressive disease was obtained while the patients were still on ibrutinib.

A MiSeq instrument was used for deep resolution sequencing, which targeted depths ranging from 1 in 1 million up to 1 in 200,000 T cells, with coverage averaging 10x for each clonotype. The immunoSEQ hsTCRB Kit was used to generate TCR beta libraries. For the original study's pipeline: Data were analyzed with ImmunoSEQ Data Assistant and ImmunoSEQ Analyzer, with V, D and J genes assigned per IMGT definitions. Clonality was computed as one minus normalized Shannon entropy of productive rearrangement frequencies, ranging from 0 to 1. Public clonotype analysis was restricted to overrepresented clonotypes comprising at least 0.05% of each patient's repertoire. Some 13 age-matched healthy donor repertoires from immuneACCESS were used as controls for clonality. Drawn from immuneACCESS, this table holds only the in-frame rearrangements with V and J called that TCRdb kept. Clones are partly lost; checked studies trace under half to an unresolved V gene and leave the rest unexplained. V and J calls and clone size are given by that table; D and trimming were obtained from the DNA. The sample table shows about 57,000 clones, and over 55% are seen once. The top ten constitute roughly 20% of the sample.

Overall study outcomes, separate from this receptor: Sampling times were not matched between patients in sustained remission and patients whose disease was progressing, and lymph node repertoires were not examined. Public clonotypes were rare and either shrank or stayed stable during treatment, and the rise in clonality at ibrutinib response reflected expansion of private clonotypes. An increase in clonality was observed at ibrutinib response, with clonality remaining stable during sustained remission and falling back toward baseline at progression. At baseline, clonality was higher than in age-matched healthy donors and showed a strong correlation with circulating CD8+ T-cell counts.

The time point label of this sample denotes: approximately 25 months on ibrutinib. For TCR beta library preparation, roughly 1.8 micrograms of genomic DNA was extracted from cryopreserved PBMCs. Longitudinal blood samples from CLL patients on ibrutinib monotherapy were analyzed using high-throughput TCR beta sequencing. Patients were enrolled in a phase 2 open-label single-center ibrutinib monotherapy trial. The receptor comes from a human donor with chronic lymphocytic leukemia. The specimen comprised PBMCs, sampled after 24 months of ibrutinib treatment.

CDR3 reads: CASSLASGYQETQYF. The nucleotide sequence reads TGCGCCAGCAGCTTGGCCTCAGGGTACCAAGAGACCCAGTACTTC. The rearrangement joined TRBV5-1 to TRBJ2-5; D gene: possibly TRBD1, on 5 matching bases. As encoded in the germline V gene, CDR1 is SGHRS while CDR2 is YFSETQ. Counted from cysteine to phenylalanine, this CDR3 has 15 amino acids. The kept DNA is CDR3 alone, 45 bases in frame from the first base. Trimming costs V 0 bases and J 0 bases, and their ends lie 9 bases apart.